The sequence of this TCR beta chain was determined in a study of blood T cell repertoires in COVID-19. Study-wide context: The United States, Italy and Spain supplied acute and convalescent COVID-19 samples. Sources were T cells, B-cell-depleted T cells, or PBMCs; the material itself was cDNA or gDNA.

Original processing methods: Reference gene primer amplification gave nucleated cell count estimates. Profiled with immunoSEQ multiplex PCR; TCRdb holds only in-frame clones, not every one. D and trimming come from the DNA, and the V and J calls and clone size come from that table. The sample records fewer than 350,000 clones, approximately 84% being singletons. Trimming cost V 2 bases and J 4 bases, with 20 bases left between them. CDR3 length: 17 residues. Germline V gives CDR1 WSHSY, CDR2 SAAADI. This clone turned up a few times. The TCR was taken from a woman aged 25 to 45 who had recovered from COVID-19. The sequencing sample was made of peripheral blood. V and J are TRBV10-2 and TRBJ1-1; TRBD1 might be the D (5 bases). The CDR3 bases are TGCGCCAGCAGTGAGGAAGGGGTTGGCATTGAAGGCACTGAAGCTTTCTTT. It codes for CASSEEGVGIEGTEAFF.